The 25 T cell receptor beta chains listed next were all sequenced from one sample in a study of cytomegalovirus exposure and HLA in healthy donors. 60 Vbeta and 13 Jbeta primers were used in PCR. Assay used: immunoSEQ multiplex PCR; TCRdb lists only in-frame clones, some missing. This sample contains more than 100,000 clones. Material: PBMCs. The receptors here all came from a man aged 35 to 55 in good health and CMV-seronegative.

This sequence joins TRBV4-1 and TRBJ1-2; 7 nucleotides match TRBD1. The J segment lost 8 bases and the V segment lost 0 bases, leaving 15 bases of the junction unmatched. This CDR3 spans 17 amino acids. Germline CDR1 reads MGHRA; CDR2 reads YSYEKL. In DNA, the CDR3 is TGCGCCAGCAGCCAAGATGGCATAGGGACAGCCCAAAGAGGCTACACCTTC. Translated: CASSQDGIGTAQRGYTF.

The chain recombines TRBV5-1 with TRBJ2-1; 11 bases match TRBD1. Germline V CDR1 and CDR2: SGHRS, YFSETQ. CDR3 length: 16 amino acids. The V and J ends lost 4 bases and 2 bases, in that order; junction bases with no gene match: 5. CDR3 sequence: CASSDGTGGTYNEQFF. The CDR3 bases are TGCGCCAGCAGCGACGGGACAGGGGGGACCTACAATGAGCAGTTCTTC.

This rearrangement joins TRBV27 to TRBJ2-5, with 7 bases lining up with TRBD1. J gave up 2 bases and V 4 bases, and 4 bases lay outside the gene matches. Germline V gene sequence: CDR1 MNHEY, CDR2 SMNVEV (reference sequence). CDR3 size: 14 residues. CDR3 bases: TGTGCCAGCAGTTCAAGGGACAGACAAGAGACCCAGTACTTC. Residues: CASSSRDRQETQYF.

The chain carries TRBV2 and TRBJ2-5; 10 nucleotides match TRBD2. Germline lookup yields CDR1 SNHLY and CDR2 FYNNEI. V shed 4 bases and J 2 bases; nucleotides not matched to a gene: 7. This CDR3 has 16 amino acids. The CDR3 loop reads CASSGIAGGQQETQYF. For the CDR3, the DNA is TGTGCCAGCAGTGGAATAGCGGGGGGCCAACAAGAGACCCAGTACTTC.

V gene TRBV28 combines with J gene TRBJ2-4; D might be TRBD2 (7 bases). CDR1 MDHEN and CDR2 SYDVKM come from the germline V gene. This CDR3 comprises 16 residues. V was trimmed by 0 bases and J by 1 base, leaving 10 bases between them. For the CDR3, the DNA is TGTGCCAGCAGTTTATGGGAGGGGGGGGCCAAAAACATTCAGTACTTC. Translation: CASSLWEGGAKNIQYF.

The J gene is TRBJ2-1, the V gene TRBV5-1, with TRBD2 matching 7 bases. This CDR3 comprises 14 residues. Per germline, CDR1 SGHRS and CDR2 YFSETQ. V dropped 1 base and J dropped 10; count of bases not matched to a gene: 8. DNA of the CDR3: TGCGCCAGCAGCTTGAGGTCTAGCGGCCCCGAGCAGTTCTTC. This gives the protein CASSLRSSGPEQFF.

V is TRBV6-5 and J is TRBJ2-2; the match to TRBD2 covers 9 bases. Trimming cost V 4 bases and J 2 bases; bases outside gene matches: 2. This CDR3 contains 15 residues. Germline V gene sequence: CDR1 MNHEY, CDR2 SVGAGI. CDR3 region: CASSSSGTNTGELFF. The CDR3 bases are TGTGCCAGCAGTTCTAGCGGGACTAACACCGGGGAGCTGTTTTTT.

The J gene is TRBJ1-5, the V gene TRBV6-1; D call uncertain. The ends were cut back, 1 base at V and 7 bases at J, with 8 bases in the middle. The CDR3 totals 13 residues. Germline CDR1 and CDR2: MNHNS and SASEGT. CDR3 loop: CASSEGGVQPQHF. For the CDR3, the DNA is TGTGCCAGCAGTGAAGGGGGAGTGCAGCCCCAGCATTTT.

As regards this clone: Other DNA sequences in this specimen translate into the identical CDR3. The chain carries TRBV18 and TRBJ1-1, with unresolved D. Trimming shortened V by 2 bases and J by 1 base, and 5 bases separated the two germline ends. CDR1 is KGHSH and CDR2 is LQKENI in the germline V gene. The CDR3 sequence is 13 residues long. CDR3 nucleotide sequence: TGTGCCAGCTCACCAGGAGGGAACACTGAAGCTTTCTTT. It translates to CASSPGGNTEAFF. Based on the CDR3 plus reference TRBV18 and TRBJ1-1, the full variable domain is NAGVMQNPRHLVRRRGQEARLRCSPMKGHSHVYWYRQLPEEGLKFMVYLQKENIIDESGMPKERFSAEFPKEGPSILRIQQVVRGDSAAYFCASSPGGNTEAFFGQGTRLTVV.

The rearrangement links TRBV28 to TRBJ2-2, with D unresolved. The germline V gene has CDR1 MDHEN and CDR2 SYDVKM. The CDR3 is 13 amino acids. With 7 bases removed from V and 4 bases from J, the gap between germline ends came to 10 bases. The CDR3 DNA is TGTGCCAGCACCCCATTTGTCACCGGGGAGCTGTTTTTT. Protein sequence: CASTPFVTGELFF.

The chain is built from TRBV7-2 and TRBJ2-2; maybe TRBD2 (6 bases). Trimming left V 0 bases short and J 6 bases short, with 8 bases between. Germline assignment: CDR1 SGHTA and CDR2 FQGNSA. The CDR3 runs to 14 residues. The CDR3 nucleotides read TGTGCCAGCAGCTTAGCGTGGAGGGCCGGGGAGCTGTTTTTT. Protein product: CASSLAWRAGELFF.

The rearrangement links TRBV9 to TRBJ2-3; the match to TRBD1 covers 7 bases. The trim removed 1 base at V and 4 bases at J, leaving 0 bases unmatched. The CDR3 is made up of 13 amino acids. Germline CDR1 reads SGDLS; CDR2 reads YYNGEE. The CDR3 DNA follows: TGTGCCAGCAGCGTAACAGGGGCAGATACGCAGTATTTT. It encodes CASSVTGADTQYF. Together with reference TRBV9 and TRBJ2-3, the CDR3 gives the full variable domain: DSGVTQTPKHLITATGQRVTLRCSPRSGDLSVYWYQQSLDQGLQFLIQYYNGEERAKGNILERFSAQQFPDLHSELNLSSLELGDSALYFCASSVTGADTQYFGPGTRLTVL.

DNA of the CDR3: TGCGCCAGCAGTGAGGGTAGCGGAACCTACGAGCAGTACTTC. Amino acids: CASSEGSGTYEQYF. The chain carries TRBV10-1 and TRBJ2-7; D may be TRBD2 (6 bases). The germline V gene encodes CDR1 WNHNN and CDR2 SYGVQD (reference sequence). The CDR3 sequence is 14 residues long. Trimming cost V 2 bases and J 2 bases, with 10 bases left between them.

V is TRBV18 and J is TRBJ2-2; the match to TRBD1 covers 8 bases. Germline assignment: CDR1 KGHSH and CDR2 LQKENI. V lost 5 bases, J lost 3 bases, and 5 bases stayed unmatched. The CDR3 runs 15 residues. CDR3 nucleotide sequence: TGTGCCAGCTCAGCGGACAGGGTGGACACCGGGGAGCTGTTTTTT. This gives the protein CASSADRVDTGELFF.

V usage is TRBV19 and J usage is TRBJ2-5, with 10 positions matching TRBD2. Germline assignment: CDR1 LNHDA and CDR2 SQIVND (reference sequence). The V gene end was trimmed by 7 bases and the J gene end by 5 bases; junction bases not matched to a gene: 13. CDR3 size: 16 residues. The CDR3 loop reads CASTDSSGGLRETQYF. Written as DNA, the CDR3 is TGTGCCAGTACCGACTCTAGCGGGGGCCTCCGGGAGACCCAGTACTTC.

The CDR3 reads CASSGSGRIDTQYF. The DNA of the CDR3 is TGTGCCAGCAGCGGTAGCGGGAGGATAGATACGCAGTATTTT. The chain recombines TRBV9 with TRBJ2-3; 10 positions match TRBD2. The germline CDR1 and CDR2 sequences are SGDLS and YYNGEE. The V segment lost 3 bases and the J segment 5 bases; nucleotides outside the gene matches: 3. The CDR3 has 14 amino acids. Filled out from reference TRBV9 and TRBJ2-3, the complete variable domain reads DSGVTQTPKHLITATGQRVTLRCSPRSGDLSVYWYQQSLDQGLQFLIQYYNGEERAKGNILERFSAQQFPDLHSELNLSSLELGDSALYFCASSGSGRIDTQYFGPGTRLTVL.

The chain uses TRBV10-3 and TRBJ2-7; TRBD2 matches at 11 bases. Per germline, CDR1 ENHRY and CDR2 SYGVKD. V was clipped by 0 bases and J by 2 bases; unmatched bases: 3. The CDR3 is made up of 16 amino acids. The DNA of the CDR3 is TGTGCCATCAGTGAGTCGCTAGCGGGAGGACCCTACGAGCAGTACTTC. Protein sequence: CAISESLAGGPYEQYF.

This sequence joins TRBV29-1 and TRBJ1-4; perhaps TRBD1 as D (5 bases). CDR1 SQVTM and CDR2 ANQGSEA come from the germline V gene. This CDR3 is 14 amino acids long. V lost 7 bases and J 8 bases, leaving 20 bases between the germline ends. CDR3 region: CSASRGLREEKLFF. CDR3 DNA: TGCAGCGCCTCGCGGGGCCTTCGAGAGGAAAAACTGTTTTTT. The full variable domain, with the rest looked up from reference TRBV29-1 and TRBJ1-4, is SAVISQKPSRDICQRGTSLTIQCQVDSQVTMMFWYRQQPGQSLTLIATANQGSEATYESGFVIDKFPISRPNLTFSTLTVSNMSPEDSSIYLCSASRGLREEKLFFGSGTQLSVL.

The chain has TRBV2 and TRBJ2-3; TRBD1 matches 7 bases. J was trimmed by 0 bases and V by 7 bases; bases with no gene match: 4. The CDR3 sequence is 14 residues long. CDR1 and CDR2 from the germline V gene are SNHLY and FYNNEI. For the CDR3, the DNA is TGTGCCAGCATTAGGGGGCTGAGCACAGATACGCAGTATTTT. Amino acids: CASIRGLSTDTQYF.

The chain uses TRBV4-3 and TRBJ2-3; tentative D call: TRBD2 (5 bases). The CDR3 is 16 residues long. Germline V gives CDR1 LGHNA, CDR2 YSLEER. Trimming removed 3 bases at V and 4 bases at J, with 17 bases between. The CDR3 loop reads CASSQGSGLSADTQYF. CDR3 bases: TGCGCCAGCAGCCAGGGAAGCGGCCTGAGTGCAGATACGCAGTATTTT.

The genes are TRBV7-2 and TRBJ2-5; weak D call: TRBD1 (6 bases). The CDR3 covers 15 residues. The V end lost 5 bases, the J end lost 2 bases, and 15 bases lay between the germline ends. Germline assignment: CDR1 SGHTA and CDR2 FQGNSA. The CDR3 protein is CASSEGVVGQETQYF. The DNA for the CDR3 is TGTGCCAGCAGCGAGGGGGTAGTCGGTCAAGAGACCCAGTACTTC.

V and J are TRBV6-5 and TRBJ2-7; 7 bases align to TRBD2. The CDR3 is made up of 16 amino acids. J lost 3 bases, V lost 0 bases, and 8 bases had no gene match. The germline gives CDR1 MNHEY, CDR2 SVGAGI. Written as DNA, the CDR3 is TGTGCCAGCAGTTACTCTAACGGGCGGGGGAACTACGAGCAGTACTTC. It encodes CASSYSNGRGNYEQYF.

The chain recombines TRBV4-1 with TRBJ1-2, with D uncertain. Germline lookup yields CDR1 MGHRA and CDR2 YSYEKL. Between the trimmed V and J ends, which lost 0 bases and 5 bases, there was a span of 13 bases. The CDR3 spans 15 residues. The CDR3 sequence: CASSQDITRGYGYTF. CDR3 coding DNA: TGCGCCAGCAGCCAAGATATCACCCGAGGATATGGCTACACCTTC.

The gene calls are TRBV5-4 and TRBJ1-5; D is ambiguous. Trimming shortened V by 0 bases and J by 2 bases, and 6 bases separated the two germline ends. CDR1 is SGHNT, CDR2 YYREEE, per germline (reference sequence). The CDR3 runs to 14 residues. The CDR3 loop reads CASSLDPGNQPQHF. CDR3 nucleotides: TGTGCCAGCAGCTTGGACCCGGGCAATCAGCCCCAGCATTTT.

CDR3 sequence: CASSWQQVTEAFF. The DNA for the CDR3 is TGTGCCAGCAGTTGGCAACAGGTTACTGAAGCTTTCTTT. The gene calls are TRBV25-1 and TRBJ1-1; D might be TRBD1 (5 bases). The CDR3 runs 13 residues. The germline V gene encodes CDR1 MGHDK and CDR2 SYGVNS. The germline V and J ends were trimmed by 5 bases and 5 bases, with 12 bases remaining between them. Complete variable domain (other parts from reference TRBV25-1 and TRBJ1-1): EADIYQTPRYLVIGTGKKITLECSQTMGHDKMYWYQQDPGMELHLIHYSYGVNSTEKGDLSSESTVSRIRTEHFPLTLESARPSHTSQYLCASSWQQVTEAFFGQGTRLTVV.